The 9 T cell receptor beta chains below all came from one sample that was sequenced in a study of cytomegalovirus exposure and HLA in healthy donors. The PCR had 60 Vbeta and 13 Jbeta primers. TCRdb's table, derived via immunoSEQ multiplex PCR, lists solely in-frame clones and lacks some. The profile covers some 100,000 clones, with about three quarters appearing a single time and roughly 14% taken by the ten largest. The sample comprised PBMCs. Every receptor here comes from a male donor in good health and CMV-seropositive.

This sequence joins TRBV19 and TRBJ2-3; no clear D gene. Trimming cost V 4 bases and J 6 bases, with 20 bases left between them. Germline loops: CDR1 LNHDA, CDR2 SQIVND (reference sequence). This CDR3 is 16 amino acids long. The CDR3 DNA follows: TGTGCCAGTAGTAGTCCCATGACGGTACCCGGGGATACGCAGTATTTT. The encoded protein is CASSSPMTVPGDTQYF. Based on the CDR3 plus reference TRBV19 and TRBJ2-3, the full variable domain is DGGITQSPKYLFRKEGQNVTLSCEQNLNHDAMYWYRQDPGQGLRLIYYSQIVNDFQKGDIAEGYSVSREKKESFPLTVTSAQKNPTAFYLCASSSPMTVPGDTQYFGPGTRLTVL.

The gene calls are TRBV29-1 and TRBJ1-2, with D unclear. Trimming took off 7 bases at V and 0 bases at J, with 18 bases between the two ends. From germline, CDR1 is SQVTM and CDR2 ANQGSEA. This CDR3 has 15 amino acids. The DNA of the CDR3 is TGCAGCGCCCGAGGACCCCCGGGAGCTAACTATGGCTACACCTTC. Protein: CSARGPPGANYGYTF.

This clone has just a few counts. This chain uses TRBV2 with TRBJ1-2; D perhaps matches TRBD1 (6 bases). V lost 4 bases and J 4 bases, leaving 10 bases between the germline ends. CDR1 is SNHLY and CDR2 is FYNNEI in the germline V gene. CDR3 length: 13 residues. The CDR3 DNA sequence: TGTGCCAGCAGTGGACAGGCCCTCTATGGCTACACCTTC. Amino acids: CASSGQALYGYTF. Full variable domain (outside the CDR3, taken from reference TRBV2 and TRBJ1-2): EPEVTQTPSHQVTQMGQEVILRCVPISNHLYFYWYRQILGQKVEFLVSFYNNEISEKSEIFDDQFSVERPDGSNFTLKIRSTKLEDSAMYFCASSGQALYGYTFGSGTRLTVV.

The chain links TRBV5-4 to TRBJ2-2; 9 bases map to TRBD1. J was trimmed by 5 bases and V by 5 bases; bases with no gene match: 7. Germline CDR1 is SGHNT and CDR2 is YYREEE (reference sequence). The CDR3 sequence is 15 residues long. The CDR3 sequence: CASSPGTGRTGELFF. The CDR3 DNA is TGTGCCAGCAGTCCCGGGACAGGGAGGACCGGGGAGCTGTTTTTT.

The J gene is TRBJ2-1, the V gene TRBV9, with 8 nucleotides matching TRBD2. J gave up 5 bases and V 1 base, and 5 bases lay outside the gene matches. This CDR3 has 15 amino acids. CDR1 and CDR2 (germline): SGDLS, YYNGEE. CDR3 nucleotides: TGTGCCAGCAGCGTATCCAGCGGGGGAAACAATGAGCAGTTCTTC. Amino acid sequence: CASSVSSGGNNEQFF.

J is TRBJ1-2 and V is TRBV5-4; 7 bases fit TRBD1. Germline values: CDR1 SGHNT, CDR2 YYREEE (reference sequence). CDR3 length equals 13 residues. The junction had 3 bases not matched to a gene; V was cut back by 4 bases and J by 3 bases. CDR3 nucleotide sequence: TGTGCCAGCAGCCAAACAGGGGACTATGGCTACACCTTC. Translated: CASSQTGDYGYTF.

This clone appeared a few times. The V and J genes are TRBV30 and TRBJ2-5; 10 nucleotides line up with TRBD1. Germline-derived CDR1 and CDR2 are GTSNPN and SVGIG (reference sequence). This CDR3 region has 13 residues. Germline trimming cut 5 bases from V and 4 bases from J; bases unmatched to any gene: 4. Here the CDR3 reads CAWGTGDLETQYF. In DNA, the CDR3 is TGTGCCTGGGGGACAGGGGATTTAGAGACCCAGTACTTC.

The V and J genes are TRBV30 and TRBJ1-5, with 7 bases identical to TRBD1. CDR3 length equals 14 residues. After removal of 0 bases from V and 4 bases from J, the junction contained 3 bases not matched to a gene. Germline V gene data show CDR1 as GTSNPN and CDR2 as SVGIG (reference sequence). CDR3 sequence: CAWSVGTVNQPQHF. For the CDR3, the DNA is TGTGCCTGGAGTGTAGGGACAGTAAATCAGCCCCAGCATTTT.

This clone was detected only once. The chain is built from TRBV15 and TRBJ2-7; possibly TRBD1 for D (6 bases). Trimming left V 0 bases short and J 0 bases short, with 15 bases between. The CDR3 contains 17 residues. Germline V gene data show CDR1 as LNHNV and CDR2 as YYDKDF (reference sequence). In nucleotides, the CDR3 is TGTGCCACCAGCAGAGATTATCTTCCGGACAGCTCCTACGAGCAGTACTTC. Translating it yields CATSRDYLPDSSYEQYF.